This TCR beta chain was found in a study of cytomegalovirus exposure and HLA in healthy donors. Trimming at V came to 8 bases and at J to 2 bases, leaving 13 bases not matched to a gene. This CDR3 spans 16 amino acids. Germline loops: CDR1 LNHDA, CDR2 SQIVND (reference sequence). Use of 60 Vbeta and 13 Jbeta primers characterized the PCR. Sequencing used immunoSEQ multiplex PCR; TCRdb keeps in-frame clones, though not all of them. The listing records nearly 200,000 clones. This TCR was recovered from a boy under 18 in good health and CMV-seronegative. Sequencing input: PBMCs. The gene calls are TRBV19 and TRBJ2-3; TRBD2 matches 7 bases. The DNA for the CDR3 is TGTGCCAGTGGGAGGGCGCTAGCGGACTTCACAGATACGCAGTATTTT. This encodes CASGRALADFTDTQYF.